The 4 T cell receptor beta chains below were found in one sample sequenced in a study of regulatory T cells in long-lasting Graves disease. Time point: newly diagnosed GD, antithyroid drugs for less than 3 months. The TCR library used RNA extracted from PBMCs. In building TCR beta libraries, iRepertoire HTBI primers were used together with Arm-PCR of CDR3 regions. TCRdb fed the multiplex PCR reads into MiXCR, producing one record per CDR3 protein. Among around 500,000 distinct CDR3 sequences, less than 15% were seen once, and the ten largest hold about 9.1%. These data also featured in a second study, about T cells in Graves' hyperthyroidism and ophthalmopathy.

Specimen: peripheral blood mononuclear cells (PBMCs), collected at new diagnosis, from a patient treated with antithyroid drugs. The receptor source for this set is a man in his thirties or forties with Graves disease.

This clonotype was observed a few times. This may stem from a read error, because a much larger clone lies one nucleotide away. V is TRBV20-1 and J is TRBJ2-5; 9 positions agree with TRBD2. The CDR3 contains 16 residues. J lost 11 bases, V lost 1 base, and 17 bases had no gene match. Germline CDR1 is DFQATT and CDR2 is SNEGSKA (reference sequence). The CDR3 bases are TGCAGTGCTAGAGGCGCGGGGCGGGAGGGCCAAAATGAGCAGTACTTC. Translated: CSARGAGREGQNEQYF.

V gene TRBV4-1 combines with J gene TRBJ2-1; D not resolved. The J call could be wrong; TRBJ2-3 is a better fit for the DNA end. The CDR3 has 16 residues. Looked up from germline, CDR1 is MGHRA and CDR2 is YSYEKL. The CDR3 region is CASSQVFGRVTDTQYF. The CDR3 bases are TGCGCCAGCAGCCAAGTCTTCGGCCGGGTCACAGATACGCAGTATTTT.

This clonotype has more than one count but fewer than ten. The gene calls are TRBV20-1 and TRBJ2-7, with D possibly matching TRBD2 (6 bases). V shed 6 bases and J shed 3 bases, with 24 bases lying between them. The CDR3 loop spans 16 amino acids. CDR1 is DFQATT, CDR2 SNEGSKA, per germline (reference sequence). This chain's CDR3 is CSAPVWRETIFYEQYF. The CDR3 nucleotides are TGCAGTGCCCCTGTCTGGCGGGAAACAATTTTCTACGAGCAGTACTTC.

This clonotype was recorded at least ten times. V and J are TRBV11-2 and TRBJ1-2; TRBD1 is a possible D gene (6 bases). CDR3 size: 15 residues. Deletions cut 5 bases from V and 1 base from J, with 14 bases between. The germline V gene encodes CDR1 SGHAT and CDR2 FQNNGV. The CDR3 sequence is CASSRREGDNYGYTF. DNA for the CDR3: TGTGCCAGCAGCCGAAGAGAGGGGGATAACTATGGCTACACCTTC.